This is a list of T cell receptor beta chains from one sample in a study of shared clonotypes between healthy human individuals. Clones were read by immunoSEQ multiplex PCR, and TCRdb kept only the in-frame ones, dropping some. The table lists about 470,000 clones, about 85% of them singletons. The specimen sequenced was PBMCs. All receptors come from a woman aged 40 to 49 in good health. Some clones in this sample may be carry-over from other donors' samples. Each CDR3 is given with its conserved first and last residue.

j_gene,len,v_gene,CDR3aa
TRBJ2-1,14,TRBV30,CAWSAEGLLNEQFF
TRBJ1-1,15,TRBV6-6,CASRRTGNGDTEAFF
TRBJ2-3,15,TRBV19,CASGQAGVGLTTQYF
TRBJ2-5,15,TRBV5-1,CASRSRGPSRETQYF
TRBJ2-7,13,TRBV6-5,CASSYSRGYEQYF
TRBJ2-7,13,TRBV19,CASSWGQTYEQYF
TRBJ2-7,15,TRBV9,CASSGTGSSGVGQYF
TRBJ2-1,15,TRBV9,CASSGGLAAYNEQFF
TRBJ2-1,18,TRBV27,CASSSLHSLAGGHNEQFF
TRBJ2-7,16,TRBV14,CASSQGWLAGVYEQYF
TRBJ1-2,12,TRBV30,CAWRRAGGGYTF
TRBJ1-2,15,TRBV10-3,CAISDNSKGFYGYTF
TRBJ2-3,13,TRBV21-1,CAGTSGSQDTQYF
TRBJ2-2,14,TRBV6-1,CARGWTANTGELFF
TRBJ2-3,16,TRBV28,CASSLSTGQGTDTQYF
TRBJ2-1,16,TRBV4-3,CASSQAPGQINNEQFF
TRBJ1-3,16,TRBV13,CASSLGRGFSGNTIYF
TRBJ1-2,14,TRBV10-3,CAIRGTRGDYGYTF
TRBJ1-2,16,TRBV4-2,CASSQDRAGGDYGYTF
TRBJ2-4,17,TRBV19,CASSTLTLGRELDIQYF
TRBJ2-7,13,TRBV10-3,CAISEQVNGEQYF
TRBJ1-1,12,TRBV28,CASSLGYTEAFF
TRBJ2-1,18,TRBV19,CASSIGGLAGGPYNEQFF
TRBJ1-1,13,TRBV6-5,CASRPARNTEAFF
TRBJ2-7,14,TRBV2,CASSRTGGVYEQYF
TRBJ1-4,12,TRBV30,CAAGEFNEKLFF
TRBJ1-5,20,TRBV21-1,CASSKGEQGRGPYSNQPQHF